This note documents a single T cell receptor (beta chain) sequence. Its antigen remains unidentified. Regarding treatment: roughly 11-day PBMC culture with coronavirus spike peptide pools or control peptides (ViraFEST assay). The sample belongs to a study of vaccination and CD4 T cells after COVID-19. Study details: Researchers treated cells with overlapping spike peptides taken from SARS-CoV-2, HCoV-NL63, HCoV-OC43 and HCoV-229E.

The CDR3 is 14 amino acids. Trimming pared 7 bases from V and 0 bases from J, leaving 11 bases between. Once obtained from cultured CD4+ T cells, the DNA was sequenced using the Oncomine TCR Beta short-read assay. TCRdb re-called the PCR reads through MiXCR, storing one row per CDR3 protein. The sample yields under 6,500 distinct CDR3 sequences, over 35% seen once. Sequencing was carried out using CD4+ T cells from blood, cultured in vitro. V usage is TRBV12-3 or TRBV12-4 and J usage is TRBJ2-3; no firm D call. This sequence was found in a human donor who had recovered from COVID-19. CDR3 DNA sequence: TGTGCCAGCACCCCCCCCTCGAGCACAGATACGCAGTATTTT. It is translated as CASTPPSSTDTQYF.